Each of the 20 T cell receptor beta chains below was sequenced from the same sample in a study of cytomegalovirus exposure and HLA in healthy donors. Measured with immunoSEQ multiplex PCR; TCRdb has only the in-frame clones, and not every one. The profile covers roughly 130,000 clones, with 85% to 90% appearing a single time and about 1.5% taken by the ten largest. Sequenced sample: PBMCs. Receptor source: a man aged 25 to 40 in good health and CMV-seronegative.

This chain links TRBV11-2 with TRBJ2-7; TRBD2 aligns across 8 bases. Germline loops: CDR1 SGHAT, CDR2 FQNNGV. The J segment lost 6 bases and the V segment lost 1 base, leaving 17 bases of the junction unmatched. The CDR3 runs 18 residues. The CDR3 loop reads CASSLVLGTWSSGTEQYF. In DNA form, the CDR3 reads TGTGCCAGCAGCTTAGTGTTGGGGACGTGGAGTAGCGGGACCGAGCAGTACTTC.

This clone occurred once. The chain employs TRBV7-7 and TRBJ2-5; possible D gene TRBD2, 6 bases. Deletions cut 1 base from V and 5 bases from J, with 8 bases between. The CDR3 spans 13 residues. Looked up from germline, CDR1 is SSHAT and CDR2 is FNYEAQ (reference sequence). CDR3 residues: CASSLGLAETQYF. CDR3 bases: TGTGCCAGCAGCTTAGGCCTAGCGGAGACCCAGTACTTC. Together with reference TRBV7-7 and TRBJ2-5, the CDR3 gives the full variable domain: GAGVSQSPRYKVTKRGQDVTLRCDPISSHATLYWYQQALGQGPEFLTYFNYEAQPDKSGLPSDRFSAERPEGSISTLTIQRTEQRDSAMYRCASSLGLAETQYFGPGTRLLVL.

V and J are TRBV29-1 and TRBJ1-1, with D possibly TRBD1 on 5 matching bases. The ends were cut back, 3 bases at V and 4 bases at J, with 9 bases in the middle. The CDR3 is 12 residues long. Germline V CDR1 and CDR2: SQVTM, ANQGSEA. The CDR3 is CSVERGSTEAFF. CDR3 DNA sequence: TGCAGCGTTGAGCGGGGGAGCACTGAAGCTTTCTTT.

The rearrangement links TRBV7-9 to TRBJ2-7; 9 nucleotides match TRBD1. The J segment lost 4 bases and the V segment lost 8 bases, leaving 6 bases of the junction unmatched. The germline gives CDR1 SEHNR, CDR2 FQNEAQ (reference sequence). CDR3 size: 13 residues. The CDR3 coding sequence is TGTGCCAGCGGGGACAGGGAGCGGTACGAGCAGTACTTC. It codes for CASGDRERYEQYF.

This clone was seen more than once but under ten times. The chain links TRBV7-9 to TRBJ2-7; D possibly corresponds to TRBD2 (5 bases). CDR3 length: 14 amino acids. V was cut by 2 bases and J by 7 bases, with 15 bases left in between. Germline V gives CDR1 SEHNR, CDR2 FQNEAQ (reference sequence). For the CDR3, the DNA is TGTGCCAGCAGCTTACGTGGGAGCCGTCGAGAGCAGTACTTC. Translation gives CASSLRGSRREQYF.

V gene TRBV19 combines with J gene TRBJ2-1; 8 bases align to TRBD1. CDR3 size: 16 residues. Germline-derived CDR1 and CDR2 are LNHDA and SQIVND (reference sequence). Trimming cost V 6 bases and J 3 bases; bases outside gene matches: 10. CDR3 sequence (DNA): TGTGCCAGTAGACCCCTCGACAGGGGCTTCTACAATGAGCAGTTCTTC. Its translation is CASRPLDRGFYNEQFF.

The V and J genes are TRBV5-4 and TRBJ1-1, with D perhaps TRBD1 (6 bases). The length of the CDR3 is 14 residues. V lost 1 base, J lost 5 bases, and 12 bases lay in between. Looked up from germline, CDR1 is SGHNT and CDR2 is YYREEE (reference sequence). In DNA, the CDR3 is TGTGCCAGCAGCTTGAGTGGGGGCCGGACTGAAGCTTTCTTT. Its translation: CASSLSGGRTEAFF. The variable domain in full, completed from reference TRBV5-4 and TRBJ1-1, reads ETGVTQSPTHLIKTRGQQVTLRCSSQSGHNTVSWYQQALGQGPQFIFQYYREEENGRGNFPPRFSGLQFPNYSSELNVNALELDDSALYLCASSLSGGRTEAFFGQGTRLTVV.

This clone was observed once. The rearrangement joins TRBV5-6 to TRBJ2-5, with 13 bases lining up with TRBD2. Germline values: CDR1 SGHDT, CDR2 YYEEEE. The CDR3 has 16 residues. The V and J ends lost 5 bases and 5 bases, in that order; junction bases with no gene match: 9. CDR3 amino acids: CASSRTSGSQGETQYF. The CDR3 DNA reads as TGTGCCAGCAGTCGGACTAGCGGGAGCCAGGGGGAGACCCAGTACTTC. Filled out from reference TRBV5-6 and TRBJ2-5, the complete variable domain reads DAGVTQSPTHLIKTRGQQVTLRCSPKSGHDTVSWYQQALGQGPQFIFQYYEEEERQRGNFPDRFSGHQFPNYSSELNVNALLLGDSALYLCASSRTSGSQGETQYFGPGTRLLVL.

The CDR3 sequence is CASSARDRGAQPQHF. For the CDR3, the DNA is TGTGCCAGCAGCGCCCGGGACAGGGGGGCTCAGCCCCAGCATTTT. The chain has TRBV7-2 and TRBJ1-5; 11 nucleotides match TRBD1. CDR1 is SGHTA and CDR2 is FQGNSA in the germline V gene. This CDR3 comprises 15 residues. J gave up 6 bases and V 5 bases, and 6 bases lay outside the gene matches.

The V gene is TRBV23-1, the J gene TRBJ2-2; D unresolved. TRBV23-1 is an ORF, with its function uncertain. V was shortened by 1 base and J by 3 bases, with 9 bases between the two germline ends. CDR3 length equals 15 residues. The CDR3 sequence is CASSQLVTYTGELFF. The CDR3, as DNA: TGCGCCAGCAGTCAATTAGTAACGTACACCGGGGAGCTGTTTTTT.

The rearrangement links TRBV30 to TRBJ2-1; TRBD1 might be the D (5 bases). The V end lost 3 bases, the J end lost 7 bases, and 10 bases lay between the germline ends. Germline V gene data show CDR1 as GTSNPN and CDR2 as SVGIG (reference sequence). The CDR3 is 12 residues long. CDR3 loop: CAWRQKGNEQFF. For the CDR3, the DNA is TGTGCCTGGAGACAAAAGGGGAATGAGCAGTTCTTC.

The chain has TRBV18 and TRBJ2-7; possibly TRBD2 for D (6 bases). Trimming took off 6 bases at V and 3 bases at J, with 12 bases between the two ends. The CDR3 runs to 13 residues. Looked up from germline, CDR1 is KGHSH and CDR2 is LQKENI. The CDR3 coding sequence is TGTGCCAGCTCGGACGGGAGAGGCTACGAGCAGTACTTC. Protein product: CASSDGRGYEQYF.

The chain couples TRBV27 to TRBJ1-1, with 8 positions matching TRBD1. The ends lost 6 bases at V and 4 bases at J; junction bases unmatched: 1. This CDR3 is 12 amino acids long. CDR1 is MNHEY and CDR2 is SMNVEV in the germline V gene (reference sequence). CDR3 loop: CASRTGGTEAFF. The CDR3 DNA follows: TGTGCCAGCAGAACAGGGGGCACTGAAGCTTTCTTT.

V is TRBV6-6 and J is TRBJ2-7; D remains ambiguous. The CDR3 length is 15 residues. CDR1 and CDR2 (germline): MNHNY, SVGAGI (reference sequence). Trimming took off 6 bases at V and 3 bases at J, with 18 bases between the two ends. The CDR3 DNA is TGTGCCAGCAGACCGGAACGGGTTTTTGACTACGAGCAGTACTTC. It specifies CASRPERVFDYEQYF.

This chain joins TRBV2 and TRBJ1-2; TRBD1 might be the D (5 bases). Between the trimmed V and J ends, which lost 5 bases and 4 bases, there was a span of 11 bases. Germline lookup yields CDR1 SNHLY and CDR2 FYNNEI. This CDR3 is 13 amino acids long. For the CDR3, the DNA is TGTGCCAGCAGTTTACAGGCAACCTATGGCTACACCTTC. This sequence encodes CASSLQATYGYTF.

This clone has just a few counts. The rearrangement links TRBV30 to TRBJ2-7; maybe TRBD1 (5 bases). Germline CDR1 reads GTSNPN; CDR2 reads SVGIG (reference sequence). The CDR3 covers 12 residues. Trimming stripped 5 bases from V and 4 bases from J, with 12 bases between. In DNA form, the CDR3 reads TGTGCCTGGGGCTACAGGAAATACGAGCAGTACTTC. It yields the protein CAWGYRKYEQYF.

The CDR3 region has the DNA TGCAGCGCCGTTGGACTAGCGGGAGCAGATACGCAGTATTTT. It codes for CSAVGLAGADTQYF. V usage is TRBV29-1 and J usage is TRBJ2-3; TRBD2 matches at 13 bases. Germline CDR1 SQVTM, CDR2 ANQGSEA. This CDR3 has 14 residues. The V segment lost 7 bases and the J segment 4 bases; nucleotides outside the gene matches: 5.

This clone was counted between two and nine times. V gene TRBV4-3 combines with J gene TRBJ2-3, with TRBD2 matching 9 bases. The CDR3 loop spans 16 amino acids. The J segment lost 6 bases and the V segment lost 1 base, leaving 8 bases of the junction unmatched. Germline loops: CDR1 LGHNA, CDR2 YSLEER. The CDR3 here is CASSQVYAGGPDTQYF. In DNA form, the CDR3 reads TGCGCCAGCAGCCAAGTGTATGCGGGAGGGCCGGATACGCAGTATTTT.

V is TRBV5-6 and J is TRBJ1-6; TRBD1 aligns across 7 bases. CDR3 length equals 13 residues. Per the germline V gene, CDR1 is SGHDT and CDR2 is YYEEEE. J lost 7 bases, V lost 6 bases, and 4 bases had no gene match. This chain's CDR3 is CASKTGENSPLHF. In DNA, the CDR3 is TGTGCCAGCAAAACAGGGGAAAATTCACCCCTCCACTTT.

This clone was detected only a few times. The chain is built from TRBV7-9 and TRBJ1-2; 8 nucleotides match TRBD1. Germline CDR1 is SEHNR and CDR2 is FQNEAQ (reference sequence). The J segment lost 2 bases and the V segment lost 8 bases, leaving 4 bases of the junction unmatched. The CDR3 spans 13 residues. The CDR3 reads CASRQGTNYGYTF. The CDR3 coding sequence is TGTGCCAGCCGACAGGGGACGAACTATGGCTACACCTTC.